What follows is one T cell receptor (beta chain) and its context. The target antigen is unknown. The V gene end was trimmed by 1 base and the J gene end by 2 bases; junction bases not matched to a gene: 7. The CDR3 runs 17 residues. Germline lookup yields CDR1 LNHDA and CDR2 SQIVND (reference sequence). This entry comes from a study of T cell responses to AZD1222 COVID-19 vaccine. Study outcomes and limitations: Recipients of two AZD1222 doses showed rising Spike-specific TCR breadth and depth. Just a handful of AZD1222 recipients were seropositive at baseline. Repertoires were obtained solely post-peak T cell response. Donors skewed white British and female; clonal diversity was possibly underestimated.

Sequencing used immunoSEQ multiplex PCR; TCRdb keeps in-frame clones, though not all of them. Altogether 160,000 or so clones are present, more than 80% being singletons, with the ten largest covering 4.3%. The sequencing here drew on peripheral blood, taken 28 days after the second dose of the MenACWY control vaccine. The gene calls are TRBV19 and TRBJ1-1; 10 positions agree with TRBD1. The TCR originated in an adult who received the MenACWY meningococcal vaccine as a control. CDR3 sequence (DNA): TGTGCCAGTAGTATAGTTCCGGGACAGGGGTTTAACACTGAAGCTTTCTTT. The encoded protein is CASSIVPGQGFNTEAFF.